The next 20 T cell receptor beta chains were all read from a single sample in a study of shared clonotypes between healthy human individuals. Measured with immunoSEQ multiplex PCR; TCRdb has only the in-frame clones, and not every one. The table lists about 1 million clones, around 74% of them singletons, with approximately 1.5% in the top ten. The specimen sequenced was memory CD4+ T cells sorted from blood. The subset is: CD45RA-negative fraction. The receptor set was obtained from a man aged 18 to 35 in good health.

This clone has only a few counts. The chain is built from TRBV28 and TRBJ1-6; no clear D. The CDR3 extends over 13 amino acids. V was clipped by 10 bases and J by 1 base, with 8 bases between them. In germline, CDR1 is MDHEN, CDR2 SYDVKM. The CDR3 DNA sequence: TGTGCCATCGGGGATTCCTATAATTCACCCCTCCACTTT. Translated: CAIGDSYNSPLHF.

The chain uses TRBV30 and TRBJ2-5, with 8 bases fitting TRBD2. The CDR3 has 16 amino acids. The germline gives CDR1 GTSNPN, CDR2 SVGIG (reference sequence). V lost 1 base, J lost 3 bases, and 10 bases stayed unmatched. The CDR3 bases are TGTGCCTGGAGTGGGGGGGCTAGCGGGTGGAAAGAGACCCAGTACTTC. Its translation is CAWSGGASGWKETQYF. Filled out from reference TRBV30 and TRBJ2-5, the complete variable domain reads SQTIHQWPATLVQPVGSPLSLECTVEGTSNPNLYWYRQAAGRGLQLLFYSVGIGQISSEVPQNLSASRPQDRQFILSSKKLLLSDSGFYLCAWSGGASGWKETQYFGPGTRLLVL.

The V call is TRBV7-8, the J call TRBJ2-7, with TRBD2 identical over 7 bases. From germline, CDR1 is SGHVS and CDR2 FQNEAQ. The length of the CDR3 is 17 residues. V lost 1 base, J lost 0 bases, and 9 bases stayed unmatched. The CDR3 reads CASSLVQSGESSYEQYF. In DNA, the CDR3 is TGTGCCAGCAGCTTAGTACAGAGCGGGGAGAGCTCCTACGAGCAGTACTTC.

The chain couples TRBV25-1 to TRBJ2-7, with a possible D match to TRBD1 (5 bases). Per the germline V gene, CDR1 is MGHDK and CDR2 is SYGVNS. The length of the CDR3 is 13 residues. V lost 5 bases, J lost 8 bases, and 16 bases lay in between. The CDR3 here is CASSTPDSPQQYF. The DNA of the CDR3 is TGTGCCAGCAGTACCCCCGACAGTCCTCAGCAGTACTTC.

The CDR3 region has the DNA TGCGCCAGCAGCGGCCCCGGGACGGGTAGGGTTGAGCAGTTCTTC. Translating it yields CASSGPGTGRVEQFF. The V and J genes are TRBV5-1 and TRBJ2-1, with D perhaps given as TRBD1 or TRBD2 (5 bases each). The CDR3 is made up of 15 amino acids. From germline, CDR1 is SGHRS and CDR2 YFSETQ. V lost 4 bases to trimming and J lost 9 bases, with 20 bases between them.

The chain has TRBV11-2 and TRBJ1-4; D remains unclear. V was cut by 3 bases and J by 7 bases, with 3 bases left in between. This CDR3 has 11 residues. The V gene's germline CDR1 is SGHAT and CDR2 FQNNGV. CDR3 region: CASSFGEKLFF. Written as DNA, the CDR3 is TGTGCCAGCAGCTTTGGTGAAAAACTGTTTTTT.

Written as DNA, the CDR3 is TGTGCCAGCAGCGTCGAGTATAGCCCGGGTGAGCAGTTCTTC. This codes for CASSVEYSPGEQFF. The rearrangement joins TRBV9 to TRBJ2-1, with D unresolved. The germline V and J ends were trimmed by 2 bases and 9 bases, with 15 bases remaining between them. The CDR3 has 14 residues. CDR1 SGDLS and CDR2 YYNGEE come from the germline V gene.

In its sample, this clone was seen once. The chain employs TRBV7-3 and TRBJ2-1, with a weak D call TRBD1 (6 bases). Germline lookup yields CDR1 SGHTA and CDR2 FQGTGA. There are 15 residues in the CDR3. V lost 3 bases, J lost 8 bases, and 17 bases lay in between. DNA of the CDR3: TGTGCCAGCAGCTTTAGGGGGACCCCTGTGGATGAGCAGTTCTTC. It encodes CASSFRGTPVDEQFF.

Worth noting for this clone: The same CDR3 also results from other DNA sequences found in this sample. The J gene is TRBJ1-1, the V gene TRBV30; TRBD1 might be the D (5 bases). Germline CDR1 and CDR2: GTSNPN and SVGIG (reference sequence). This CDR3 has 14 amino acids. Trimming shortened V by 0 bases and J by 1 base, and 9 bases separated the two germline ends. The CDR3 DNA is TGTGCCTGGAGTGTGGGGCGGGGGAACACTGAAGCTTTCTTT. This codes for CAWSVGRGNTEAFF.

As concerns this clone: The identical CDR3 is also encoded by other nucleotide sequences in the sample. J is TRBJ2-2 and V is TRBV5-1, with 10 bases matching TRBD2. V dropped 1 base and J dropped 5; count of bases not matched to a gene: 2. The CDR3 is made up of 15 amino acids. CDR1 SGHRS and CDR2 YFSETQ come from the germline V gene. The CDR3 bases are TGCGCCAGCAGCTTGATAGCGGGAGGAACCGGGGAGCTGTTTTTT. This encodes CASSLIAGGTGELFF.

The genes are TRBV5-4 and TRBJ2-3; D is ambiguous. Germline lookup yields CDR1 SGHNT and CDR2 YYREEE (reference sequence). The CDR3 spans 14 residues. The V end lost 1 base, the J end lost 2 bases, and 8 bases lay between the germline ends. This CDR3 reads CASSLRQSTDTQYF. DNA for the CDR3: TGTGCCAGCAGCTTGCGGCAGTCCACAGATACGCAGTATTTT.

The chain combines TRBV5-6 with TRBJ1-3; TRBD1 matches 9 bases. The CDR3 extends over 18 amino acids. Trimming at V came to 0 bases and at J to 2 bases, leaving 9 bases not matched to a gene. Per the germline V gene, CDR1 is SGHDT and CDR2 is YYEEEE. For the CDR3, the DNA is TGTGCCAGCAGCTTGGGTTCGGGACAGGGTGTTGCTGGAAACACCATATATTTT. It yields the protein CASSLGSGQGVAGNTIYF.

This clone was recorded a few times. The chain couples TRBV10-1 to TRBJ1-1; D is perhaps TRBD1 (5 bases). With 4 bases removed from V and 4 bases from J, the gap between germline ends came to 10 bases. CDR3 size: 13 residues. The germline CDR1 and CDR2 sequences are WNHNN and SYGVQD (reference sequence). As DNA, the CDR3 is TGCGCCAGCAGTGTTCGGGGGACCACTGAAGCTTTCTTT. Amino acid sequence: CASSVRGTTEAFF.

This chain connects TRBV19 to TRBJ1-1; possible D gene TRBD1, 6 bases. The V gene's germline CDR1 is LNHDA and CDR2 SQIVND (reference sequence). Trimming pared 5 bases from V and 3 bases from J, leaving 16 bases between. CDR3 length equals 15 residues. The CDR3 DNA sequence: TGTGCCAGTAGTGAGGGCAGGGGACTTTACACTGAAGCTTTCTTT. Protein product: CASSEGRGLYTEAFF.

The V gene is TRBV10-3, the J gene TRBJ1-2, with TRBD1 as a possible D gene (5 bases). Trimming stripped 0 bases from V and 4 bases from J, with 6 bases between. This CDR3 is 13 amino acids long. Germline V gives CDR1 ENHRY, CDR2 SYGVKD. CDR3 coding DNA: TGTGCCATCAGTGAGTCGACAGCCTATGGCTACACCTTC. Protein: CAISESTAYGYTF.

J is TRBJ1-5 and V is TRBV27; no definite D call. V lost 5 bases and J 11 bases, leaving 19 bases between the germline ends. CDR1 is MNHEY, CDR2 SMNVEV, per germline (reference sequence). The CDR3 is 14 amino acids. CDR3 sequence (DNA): TGTGCCAGCAGTAGTTCGCTCCAGAGCGCGGCCCAGCATTTT. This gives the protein CASSSSLQSAAQHF.

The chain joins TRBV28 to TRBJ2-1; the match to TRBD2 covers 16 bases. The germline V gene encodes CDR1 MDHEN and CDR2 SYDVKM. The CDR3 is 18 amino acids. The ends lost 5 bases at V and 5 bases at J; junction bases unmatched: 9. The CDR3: CASSAVGLAGGPHNEQFF. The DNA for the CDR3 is TGTGCCAGCAGTGCCGTGGGACTAGCGGGGGGGCCCCACAATGAGCAGTTCTTC.

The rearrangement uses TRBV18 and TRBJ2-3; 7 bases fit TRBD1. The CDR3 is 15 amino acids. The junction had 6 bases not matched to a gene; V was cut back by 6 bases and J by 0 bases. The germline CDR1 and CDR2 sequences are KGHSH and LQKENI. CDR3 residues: CASSLRQGSTDTQYF. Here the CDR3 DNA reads TGTGCCAGCTCTTTACGACAGGGAAGCACAGATACGCAGTATTTT. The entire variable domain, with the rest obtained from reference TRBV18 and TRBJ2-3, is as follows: NAGVMQNPRHLVRRRGQEARLRCSPMKGHSHVYWYRQLPEEGLKFMVYLQKENIIDESGMPKERFSAEFPKEGPSILRIQQVVRGDSAAYFCASSLRQGSTDTQYFGPGTRLTVL.

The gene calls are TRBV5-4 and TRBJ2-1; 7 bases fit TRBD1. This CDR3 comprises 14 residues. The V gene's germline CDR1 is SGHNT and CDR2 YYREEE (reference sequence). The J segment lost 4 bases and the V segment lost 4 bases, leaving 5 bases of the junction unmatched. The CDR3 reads CASSPGQTYNEQFF. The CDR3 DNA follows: TGTGCCAGCAGCCCGGGACAGACATACAATGAGCAGTTCTTC.

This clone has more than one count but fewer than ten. CDR3 bases: TGTGCCAGCAGCTTAGGGCCGCGGATCTACGAGCAGTACTTC. It translates to CASSLGPRIYEQYF. V and J are TRBV7-2 and TRBJ2-7, with no clear D. V lost 1 base, J lost 3 bases, and 10 bases lay in between. This CDR3 is built from 14 residues. Germline loops: CDR1 SGHTA, CDR2 FQGNSA.